The 14 T cell receptor beta chains in this list originate from one sample, sequenced in a study of beta chain features in type 1 diabetes. Study conclusions and caveats: All four CD4+ subsets from Type 1 diabetes patients carried moderately but significantly shorter TCRB CDR3s.

TCRB transcripts that were expressed got sequenced, as all of the isolated RNA had been reverse transcribed. Some clones are missing from TCRdb's copy, which holds only in-frame ones; the method was immunoSEQ multiplex PCR. The sample shows some 350,000 clones, 8.5% to 10% of them seen only once. No antigens are known for them. Source material: central memory CD4+ T cells from blood. The source of these receptors is a man aged 30-40 years with type 1 diabetes.

This clone was counted between two and nine times. J is TRBJ2-1 and V is TRBV27, with D uncertain. The V and J ends lost 6 bases and 3 bases respectively, with 9 bases between them. From germline, CDR1 is MNHEY and CDR2 SMNVEV (reference sequence). This CDR3 is 13 amino acids long. The CDR3 sequence is CASSPRGYNEQFF. The DNA of the CDR3 is TGTGCCAGCAGCCCCCGCGGCTACAATGAGCAGTTCTTC.

This clone was seen a few times. The chain's CDR3 is CAIRDGVSGNTIYF. The CDR3 nucleotides are TGTGCCATCAGAGATGGAGTCTCTGGAAACACCATATATTTT. V and J are TRBV10-3 and TRBJ1-3, with D unresolved. This CDR3 has 14 residues. CDR1 is ENHRY, CDR2 SYGVKD, per germline. V lost 6 bases and J lost 0, with 9 bases in between.

A few counts support this clone. J is TRBJ2-2 and V is TRBV19; 7 bases are shared with TRBD2. Germline CDR1 and CDR2: LNHDA and SQIVND (reference sequence). CDR3 length: 14 residues. V was clipped by 5 bases and J by 7 bases; unmatched bases: 7. CDR3 protein: CASSFAGDIGELFF. CDR3 nucleotide sequence: TGTGCCAGTAGTTTTGCGGGAGATATCGGGGAGCTGTTTTTT.

V usage is TRBV28 and J usage is TRBJ1-3; possibly TRBD1 for D (6 bases). Germline V gene lookup returns CDR1 MDHEN and CDR2 SYDVKM. Trimming took off 4 bases at V and 2 bases at J, with 15 bases between the two ends. This CDR3 has 16 amino acids. The CDR3 nucleotides are TGTGCCAGCAGTTCGGGGGCTTATGCGACTGGAAACACCATATATTTT. Translating gives CASSSGAYATGNTIYF.

The sample holds many counts of this clone. The gene calls are TRBV7-2 and TRBJ1-1; weak D call: TRBD1 (6 bases). Germline loops: CDR1 SGHTA, CDR2 FQGNSA. This CDR3 has 12 amino acids. V lost 4 bases and J 7 bases, leaving 10 bases between the germline ends. The CDR3 loop is CASSSGALEAFF. CDR3 in DNA: TGTGCCAGCAGCTCAGGGGCCCTTGAAGCTTTCTTT. The entire variable domain, with the rest obtained from reference TRBV7-2 and TRBJ1-1, is as follows: GAGVSQSPSNKVTEKGKDVELRCDPISGHTALYWYRQSLGQGLEFLIYFQGNSAPDKSGLPSDRFSAERTGGSVSTLTIQRTQQEDSAVYLCASSSGALEAFFGQGTRLTVV.

This clone showed up many times. This chain connects TRBV7-3 to TRBJ2-5, with TRBD1 matching 8 bases. The germline V gene has CDR1 SGHTA and CDR2 FQGTGA. The CDR3 consists of 12 residues. After removal of 5 bases from V and 7 bases from J, the junction contained 3 bases not matched to a gene. CDR3 nucleotides: TGTGCCAGCAGCCCAGGGGGCCGGACCCAGTACTTC. Residues: CASSPGGRTQYF.

This clone was seen a handful of times. The chain couples TRBV7-2 to TRBJ1-4; 7 bases line up with TRBD1. Germline assignment: CDR1 SGHTA and CDR2 FQGNSA. V was clipped by 3 bases and J by 7 bases; unmatched bases: 8. This CDR3 comprises 15 residues. The CDR3 sequence: CASSLRQGGGEKLFF. The CDR3 DNA reads as TGTGCCAGCAGCTTGCGACAGGGAGGAGGTGAAAAACTGTTTTTT.

This clone has a handful of counts. V and J are TRBV11-2 and TRBJ2-2, with D maybe TRBD1 (5 bases). This CDR3 is built from 13 residues. Trimming removed 5 bases at V and 5 bases at J, with 9 bases between. Per the germline V gene, CDR1 is SGHAT and CDR2 is FQNNGV. The DNA for the CDR3 is TGTGCCAGCAGCACAGACAGAACCGGGGAGCTGTTTTTT. Translation: CASSTDRTGELFF.

There are a few counts of this clone. The V and J genes are TRBV7-2 and TRBJ1-1; D unresolved. The CDR3 is made up of 15 amino acids. The V and J ends lost 5 bases and 3 bases respectively, with 16 bases between them. The germline V gene encodes CDR1 SGHTA and CDR2 FQGNSA. The CDR3 nucleotides are TGTGCCAGCAGCCCCCTTCCGGGGTGGGACACTGAAGCTTTCTTT. It yields the protein CASSPLPGWDTEAFF.

V usage is TRBV7-9 and J usage is TRBJ1-1; D is uncertain. Germline V CDR1 and CDR2: SEHNR, FQNEAQ (reference sequence). This CDR3 region has 14 residues. V lost 1 base to trimming and J lost 8 bases, with 14 bases between them. The CDR3 reads CASSLVDATTEAFF. The DNA for the CDR3 is TGTGCCAGCAGCTTAGTTGACGCAACGACCGAAGCTTTCTTT. The whole variable domain, remainder taken from reference TRBV7-9 and TRBJ1-1, is DTGVSQNPRHKITKRGQNVTFRCDPISEHNRLYWYRQTLGQGPEFLTYFQNEAQLEKSRLLSDRFSAERPKGSFSTLEIQRTEQGDSAMYLCASSLVDATTEAFFGQGTRLTVV.

This clone was observed a few times. The chain recombines TRBV7-2 with TRBJ2-1; TRBD1 is a possible D gene (5 bases). CDR1 and CDR2 from the germline V gene are SGHTA and FQGNSA. The CDR3 contains 16 residues. Trimming left V 1 base short and J 5 bases short, with 15 bases between. CDR3 loop: CASSLVAGRTHNEQFF. Here the CDR3 DNA reads TGTGCCAGCAGCTTAGTGGCAGGGCGGACGCACAATGAGCAGTTCTTC.

This clone was seen only a few times. The chain links TRBV18 to TRBJ1-2; D unclear. V dropped 6 bases and J dropped 4 bases, with 15 bases sitting between them. Germline CDR1 reads KGHSH; CDR2 reads LQKENI. This CDR3 contains 14 residues. CDR3 in amino acids: CASSPALEGYGYTF. The DNA of the CDR3 is TGTGCCAGCTCCCCTGCCCTGGAGGGCTATGGCTACACCTTC.

This chain uses TRBV7-6 with TRBJ2-2; possibly TRBD2 for D (5 bases). V lost 8 bases to trimming and J lost 0 bases, with 10 bases between them. This CDR3 has 14 residues. In germline, CDR1 is SGHVS, CDR2 FNYEAQ. In DNA form, the CDR3 reads TGTGCCAGCGCGGGCAGCGCGAACACCGGGGAGCTGTTTTTT. This gives the protein CASAGSANTGELFF.

The rearrangement links TRBV11-2 to TRBJ2-5; the match to TRBD1 covers 11 bases. The CDR3 totals 17 residues. V was clipped by 6 bases and J by 1 base; unmatched bases: 10. CDR1 and CDR2 (germline): SGHAT, FQNNGV. CDR3 bases: TGTGCCAGCAGTTTTAGGGGGACAGGGGGATTCCAAGAGACCCAGTACTTC. It codes for CASSFRGTGGFQETQYF.